What follows are 2 T cell receptor beta chains derived from one specimen sequenced in a study of blood T cell repertoires in COVID-19. Only in-frame clones appear in the TCRdb table, and some are missing; sequencing was by immunoSEQ multiplex PCR. The table has 15,000 to 20,000 clones, around nine tenths seen once. The sample consisted of peripheral blood. The receptors were gathered from a human donor in a cohort sampled during active COVID-19.

The chain recombines TRBV20-1 with TRBJ2-7, with D tentatively TRBD2 (6 bases). Between the trimmed V and J ends, which lost 3 bases and 0 bases, there was a span of 18 bases. The germline CDR1 and CDR2 sequences are DFQATT and SNEGSKA (reference sequence). There are 16 residues in the CDR3. This CDR3 is CSASRSMGGISYEQYF. For the CDR3, the DNA is TGCAGTGCTAGTCGATCCATGGGGGGAATCTCCTACGAGCAGTACTTC.

The chain couples TRBV7-9 to TRBJ2-1; D not resolved. Trimming shortened V by 5 bases and J by 6 bases, and 8 bases separated the two germline ends. This CDR3 spans 12 amino acids. Germline CDR1 SEHNR, CDR2 FQNEAQ (reference sequence). This CDR3 reads CASSPLINEQFF. CDR3 bases: TGTGCCAGCAGCCCCCTTATCAATGAGCAGTTCTTC.